The TCR beta chain described here comes from a study of post-analysis software for immune sequencing data. Findings and caveats of the study: Controls showed lower frequencies than patients for roughly five TRBV segments, and TRBV5-6, TRBV5-1 and TRBV20-1 were among these.

In the case of this clonotype: Antigen specificity is unknown.

Trimming stripped 3 bases from V and 2 bases from J, with 7 bases between. Germline V gives CDR1 LGHNA, CDR2 YSLEER. The CDR3 is 13 amino acids. cDNA libraries for TCR beta contained unique molecular identifiers. TCRdb used MiXCR to reprocess the PCR reads, holding one entry per CDR3 protein. The data hold hundreds of thousands of distinct CDR3 sequences, with around 40% observed a single time. This clonotype originated in a girl aged 10 to 17 with multiple sclerosis. The chain employs TRBV4-3 and TRBJ1-1; unclear D gene. Specimen: blood. The CDR3 loop is CASSQADNTEAFF. The CDR3 nucleotides are TGCGCCAGCAGCCAGGCGGATAACACTGAAGCTTTCTTT.